This T cell receptor beta chain derives from a study of shared clonotypes between healthy human individuals. Trimming pared 7 bases from V and 2 bases from J, leaving 14 bases between. This CDR3 region has 14 residues. CDR1 is MNHNS and CDR2 is SASEGT in the germline V gene. A note on this clone: Its target is not known.

Genomic DNA per cell subset filled all wells of several immunoSEQ plates. Repertoires were generated with immunoSEQ multiplex PCR, while TCRdb's copy carries only in-frame clones and drops some. The data contain 2 million to 3 million clones, more than 85% of them singletons. Study findings and constraints: Despite large depth, rarefaction showed incomplete sorted-subset sequencing. Shared clonotypes: about 5.3% naive CD4, roughly 3.8% naive CD8, roughly 2.2% memory CD4, approximately 0.37% memory CD8.

The clonotype was recovered from a man aged 18 to 29 in good health. Some clones in this sample may be carry-over from other donors' samples. The rearrangement links TRBV6-1 to TRBJ1-2; D is possibly TRBD1 (5 bases). The specimen was naive CD4+ T cells from PBMCs. Specified subset: CD45RA+ positively selected. DNA of the CDR3: TGTGCCAGCACCGGGCCAGGGTCGAACTATGGCTACACCTTC. Translation: CASTGPGSNYGYTF.